This TCR beta chain was profiled in a study of blood T cells in healthy people across ages. Study conclusions and caveats: Significant beta diversity loss was already apparent by age roughly 44, declining roughly linearly.

About this clonotype: Its antigen is unidentified. One end of the junction varies from germline; a read error may be responsible.

Primed by a sample-barcoded 5' primer and a J-beta primer mix, a second PCR proceeded for about 7 to 11 cycles. TCRdb re-derived calls from the 5' RACE reads in MiXCR, one entry per CDR3 protein. This table holds 1.5 million or so distinct CDR3 sequences, approximately 43% found once. CDR1 is SNHLY, CDR2 FYNNEI, per germline. The length of the CDR3 is 14 residues. This receptor was identified in a woman aged 18-29 years in good health. V gene TRBV2 combines with J gene TRBJ2-6, with D unclear. What was sequenced was blood. The CDR3 DNA follows: TGTGCCAGTCATCCTCGCTCTGAGGCCAACGTCCTGACTTTC. It yields the protein CASHPRSEANVLTF.